A single sample is the source of the 8 T cell receptor beta chains below, sequenced in a study of blood T cell repertoires in COVID-19. Only in-frame clones appear in the TCRdb table, and some are missing; sequencing was by immunoSEQ multiplex PCR. The top ten clones hold 5.2% of a sample with some 200,000 clones, more than 75% of them seen once. Sequenced: peripheral blood. Source of these receptors: a woman aged 70-85 years with COVID-19, enrolled during active disease.

The V call is TRBV10-3, the J call TRBJ1-4, with D unresolved. The CDR3 spans 18 residues. Trimming cost V 2 bases and J 0 bases, with 16 bases left between them. Looked up from germline, CDR1 is ENHRY and CDR2 is SYGVKD. Here the CDR3 DNA reads TGTGCCATCAGTGAGACGCGCCTCTCCGGGGCAACTAATGAAAAACTGTTTTTT. Its translation: CAISETRLSGATNEKLFF.

The V gene is TRBV30, the J gene TRBJ2-7; 10 bases agree with TRBD2. V gave up 4 bases and J gave up 2 bases; unmatched junction bases: 11. Germline V CDR1 and CDR2: GTSNPN, SVGIG (reference sequence). The CDR3 has 16 residues. The CDR3 nucleotides are TGTGCCTGGACCCTTCACCTAGCGGGGGTAGCCTACGAGCAGTACTTC. Translated, it gives CAWTLHLAGVAYEQYF.

V is TRBV6-6 and J is TRBJ1-6; D perhaps matches TRBD1 (5 bases). This CDR3 is 15 amino acids long. With 0 bases removed from V and 5 bases from J, the gap between germline ends came to 8 bases. CDR1 is MNHNY, CDR2 SVGAGI, per germline (reference sequence). CDR3 loop: CASSYSTQDNSPLHF. CDR3 bases: TGTGCCAGCAGTTACTCGACACAGGATAATTCACCCCTCCACTTT.

The CDR3 bases are TGTGCCAGCTCACCAGCGGCGGGCGGTGAAGCTTTCTTT. This sequence encodes CASSPAAGGEAFF. The V call is TRBV18, the J call TRBJ1-1, with unresolved D. The V gene lost 2 bases and the J gene lost 7 bases, with 11 bases spanning the gap. The CDR3 contains 13 residues. Germline V gene sequence: CDR1 KGHSH, CDR2 LQKENI.

This chain links TRBV21-1 with TRBJ2-7; the DNA was not compared with TRBD1, the D call given in the table. TRBV21-1 is noted as a pseudogene. CDR3 length: 16 residues. CDR3 region: CASSNPGQGCPYEQYF. CDR3 sequence (DNA): TGTGCCAGCAGCAACCCGGGACAGGGGTGCCCCTACGAGCAGTACTTC.

This clone has a single count. The chain is built from TRBV12-3 or TRBV12-4 and TRBJ2-3; D unresolved. The V and J ends lost 4 bases and 4 bases respectively, with 3 bases between them. The length of the CDR3 is 11 residues. CDR3 nucleotides: TGTGCCAGCAGTTCAGCAGATACGCAGTATTTT. This sequence encodes CASSSADTQYF.

As DNA, the CDR3 is TGTGCCAGCAGCGTAGCCATGGACGGAGGAAGGGTGTCCCTCCACTTT. Translation gives CASSVAMDGGRVSLHF. The chain has TRBV9 and TRBJ1-6; D is unresolved. V lost 0 bases, J lost 14 bases, and 21 bases lay in between. Germline values: CDR1 SGDLS, CDR2 YYNGEE. This CDR3 region has 16 residues.

This rearrangement joins TRBV5-1 to TRBJ1-6; the D is unclear. In germline, CDR1 is SGHRS, CDR2 YFSETQ. The ends were cut back, 2 bases at V and 6 bases at J, with 9 bases in the middle. The CDR3 spans 14 residues. CDR3 bases: TGCGCCAGCAGCTTAAAGGAGGGTAATTCACCCCTCCACTTT. The encoded protein is CASSLKEGNSPLHF.